One and the same sample provided the 18 T cell receptor beta chains below, sequenced in a study of T cell responses to AZD1222 COVID-19 vaccine. Data came from immunoSEQ multiplex PCR; TCRdb stores just in-frame clones and leaves some out. The table records around 88,000 clones, 88% of them present only once. This specimen was peripheral blood, taken on day 0 of AZD1222 vaccination. Receptor source: an adult in good health.

This chain connects TRBV7-9 to TRBJ2-3; D gene uncertain. There are 14 residues in the CDR3. CDR1 SEHNR and CDR2 FQNEAQ come from the germline V gene (reference sequence). V lost 5 bases, J lost 6 bases, and 15 bases lay in between. DNA for the CDR3: TGTGCCAGCAGCGGAAGGGCGACCAGGGATACGCAGTATTTT. Protein product: CASSGRATRDTQYF.

The chain carries TRBV6-5 and TRBJ1-1; D is unresolved. Trimming took 0 bases from V and 4 from J, leaving 9 bases between them. The CDR3 has 14 residues. Germline assignment: CDR1 MNHEY and CDR2 SVGAGI. CDR3 bases: TGTGCCAGCAGTTACTCCGTGGACCGCACTGAAGCTTTCTTT. This gives the protein CASSYSVDRTEAFF.

The V gene is TRBV5-1, the J gene TRBJ2-7; TRBD1 matches at 9 bases. Losses at the gene ends were 4 bases for V and 0 bases for J; bases not matched to a gene: 2. The CDR3 totals 14 residues. The V gene's germline CDR1 is SGHRS and CDR2 YFSETQ. In DNA, the CDR3 is TGCGCCAGCAGCCGACAGGGGGACTCCTACGAGCAGTACTTC. Translated: CASSRQGDSYEQYF. The full variable domain, its missing parts supplied by reference TRBV5-1 and TRBJ2-7, is KAGVTQTPRYLIKTRGQQVTLSCSPISGHRSVSWYQQTPGQGLQFLFEYFSETQRNKGNFPGRFSGRQFSNSRSEMNVSTLELGDSALYLCASSRQGDSYEQYFGPGTRLTVT.

V usage is TRBV9 and J usage is TRBJ2-1; 8 nucleotides match TRBD2. CDR3 length equals 14 residues. The J segment lost 4 bases and the V segment lost 3 bases, leaving 3 bases of the junction unmatched. In germline, CDR1 is SGDLS, CDR2 YYNGEE. CDR3 amino acids: CASSETGGYNEQFF. In DNA form, the CDR3 reads TGTGCCAGCAGCGAGACGGGAGGGTACAATGAGCAGTTCTTC.

The chain uses TRBV4-1 and TRBJ2-7; possible D gene TRBD1, 6 bases. CDR3 length: 12 residues. V was clipped by 10 bases and J by 13 bases, with 23 bases between them. From germline, CDR1 is MGHRA and CDR2 YSYEKL. The CDR3 spells CAIRTEIVAVYF. The CDR3 DNA is TGCGCCATACGGACAGAGATTGTTGCGGTTTACTTC.

The CDR3 DNA follows: TGTGCCAGTAGTAGGAAGCGCACGGTGTACAATGAGCAGTTCTTC. This codes for CASSRKRTVYNEQFF. The J gene is TRBJ2-1, the V gene TRBV19; D gene unclear. This CDR3 has 15 amino acids. Germline CDR1 reads LNHDA; CDR2 reads SQIVND (reference sequence). V was pared by 4 bases and J by 4 bases, with 14 bases between.

This rearrangement joins TRBV19 to TRBJ2-5, with TRBD1 identical over 10 bases. The J segment lost 4 bases and the V segment lost 6 bases, leaving 8 bases of the junction unmatched. There are 15 residues in the CDR3. Germline V gene sequence: CDR1 LNHDA, CDR2 SQIVND (reference sequence). CDR3 sequence reads: CASSGPGTGAETQYF. In DNA, the CDR3 is TGTGCCAGTAGCGGACCTGGGACAGGGGCAGAGACCCAGTACTTC. The full variable domain, rest sourced from reference TRBV19 and TRBJ2-5, is DGGITQSPKYLFRKEGQNVTLSCEQNLNHDAMYWYRQDPGQGLRLIYYSQIVNDFQKGDIAEGYSVSREKKESFPLTVTSAQKNPTAFYLCASSGPGTGAETQYFGPGTRLLVL.

This rearrangement joins TRBV3-1 (or the pseudogene TRBV3-2) to TRBJ1-6; D is uncertain. Germline V gene data show CDR1 as LGHDT and CDR2 as YNNKEL (reference sequence). With 0 bases removed from V and 8 bases from J, the gap between germline ends came to 11 bases. CDR3 size: 15 residues. The CDR3 DNA reads as TGTGCCAGCAGCCAAGAAATCGGTGTCGATTCACCCCTCCACTTT. Amino acids: CASSQEIGVDSPLHF.

This clone was counted a single time. The chain employs TRBV28 and TRBJ1-5, with D possibly being TRBD1 (5 bases). Germline CDR1 MDHEN, CDR2 SYDVKM. The CDR3 consists of 14 residues. Trimming removed 6 bases at V and 1 base at J, with 10 bases between. CDR3 region: CASSLDRSNQPQHF. The CDR3 bases are TGTGCCAGCAGCCTCGACAGAAGCAATCAGCCCCAGCATTTT.

J is TRBJ1-1 and V is TRBV5-1, with D perhaps TRBD1 (5 bases). In germline, CDR1 is SGHRS, CDR2 YFSETQ. Trimming removed 4 bases from V and 1 base from J, with 11 bases in between. The CDR3 is made up of 14 amino acids. Written as DNA, the CDR3 is TGCGCCAGCAGCCGCAATACAGGGAACACTGAAGCTTTCTTT. Translation gives CASSRNTGNTEAFF.

In this sample, this clone turned up once. The chain employs TRBV7-6 and TRBJ2-5, with a possible D match to TRBD2 (5 bases). The CDR3 consists of 15 residues. Trimming removed 5 bases at V and 1 base at J, with 14 bases between. Per germline, CDR1 SGHVS and CDR2 FNYEAQ. Written as DNA, the CDR3 is TGTGCCAGCAGCCGAAGCGGAGCGGTCCAAGAGACCCAGTACTTC. The encoded protein is CASSRSGAVQETQYF. The full variable domain, in which reference TRBV7-6 and TRBJ2-5 provide the parts outside the CDR3, is GAGVSQSPRYKVTKRGQDVALRCDPISGHVSLYWYRQALGQGPEFLTYFNYEAQQDKSGLPNDRFSAERPEGSISTLTIQRTEQRDSAMYRCASSRSGAVQETQYFGPGTRLLVL.

The V call is TRBV23-1, the J call TRBJ2-3, with 7 positions matching TRBD1. TRBV23-1 is an open reading frame, and its role is uncertain. V gave up 1 base and J gave up 2 bases; unmatched junction bases: 6. The CDR3 spans 16 residues. DNA for the CDR3: TGCGCCAGCAGTCAATGGAGGCAGGGGGACACAGATACGCAGTATTTT. Translation: CASSQWRQGDTDTQYF.

The genes are TRBV7-9 and TRBJ1-1, with D perhaps TRBD1 (5 bases). The CDR3 is made up of 17 amino acids. Trimming removed 4 bases from V and 4 bases from J, with 22 bases in between. CDR1 and CDR2 (germline): SEHNR, FQNEAQ (reference sequence). CDR3 protein: CASSSRQSGGLGTEAFF. CDR3 DNA sequence: TGTGCCAGCAGCTCCCGACAGAGTGGGGGATTGGGCACTGAAGCTTTCTTT.

The rearrangement uses TRBV5-4 and TRBJ1-3, with a weak D call TRBD1 (5 bases). There are 16 residues in the CDR3. The V gene lost 0 bases and the J gene lost 4 bases, with 14 bases spanning the gap. In germline, CDR1 is SGHNT, CDR2 YYREEE (reference sequence). DNA of the CDR3: TGTGCCAGCAGCTTGGGAAGTACGACAGCGGGAAACACCATATATTTT. It translates to CASSLGSTTAGNTIYF.

The V and J genes are TRBV28 and TRBJ1-2, with D perhaps TRBD1 (6 bases). The V gene lost 2 bases and the J gene lost 7 bases, with 14 bases spanning the gap. CDR3 length equals 14 residues. Germline CDR1 and CDR2: MDHEN and SYDVKM. CDR3 sequence (DNA): TGTGCCAGCAGTTTACCTGTAGGGGGGGGTGGCTACACCTTC. Encoded protein: CASSLPVGGGGYTF.

The chain couples TRBV7-2 to TRBJ1-2, with a weak D call TRBD1 (6 bases). Trimming shortened V by 5 bases and J by 5 bases, and 21 bases separated the two germline ends. Germline loops: CDR1 SGHTA, CDR2 FQGNSA. The CDR3 length is 16 residues. In DNA, the CDR3 is TGTGCCAGCAGCCCCATTTATGAGGGGGGGGCTTATGGCTACACCTTC. Amino acid sequence: CASSPIYEGGAYGYTF.

The gene calls are TRBV28 and TRBJ1-5; possible D gene TRBD1, 6 bases. The CDR3 contains 16 residues. The germline V and J ends were trimmed by 6 bases and 6 bases, with 21 bases remaining between them. Germline CDR1 reads MDHEN; CDR2 reads SYDVKM. CDR3 sequence: CASRYPGAGYRQPQHF. The CDR3 DNA reads TGTGCCAGCAGATACCCGGGGGCGGGATACCGTCAGCCCCAGCATTTT.

The chain employs TRBV19 and TRBJ2-2; TRBD2 matches at 8 bases. Germline loops: CDR1 LNHDA, CDR2 SQIVND (reference sequence). This CDR3 spans 15 amino acids. The ends lost 6 bases at V and 7 bases at J; junction bases unmatched: 10. The CDR3 DNA reads TGTGCCAGTAGCCTCGCGGGAGGCGATTTCGGGGAGCTGTTTTTT. Its protein is CASSLAGGDFGELFF.